This T cell receptor beta chain was profiled in a study of CD4+ T cells in melanoma. Findings of the study overall: CD8+ T cell, macrophage and B cell function reportedly correlated with neoantigen-specific CD4+ T cells.

Sequencing was performed with immunoSEQ multiplex PCR; in TCRdb, only in-frame clones are kept and a portion is missing. Among around 100,000 clones listed, about 90% were seen once. To note about this clone: The antigen is undetermined.

The receptor comes from a human donor with melanoma. The sequenced sample was peripheral blood.

In DNA, the CDR3 is TGTGCCAGCAGCGTAGACGTTAGCGGCGGTCGGATACAGTTCTTC. Translation: CASSVDVSGGRIQFF. This sequence joins TRBV9 and TRBJ2-1; weak D call: TRBD2 (6 bases). Per germline, CDR1 SGDLS and CDR2 YYNGEE. The V end lost 0 bases, the J end lost 13 bases, and 20 bases lay between the germline ends. This CDR3 comprises 15 residues.